Each of the 10 T cell receptor beta chains below was sequenced from the same sample in a study of tumor-infiltrating lymphocytes in primary liver carcinoma (dated by TCRdb to 2016 to 2017). TCRdb lists the instrument as Illumina HiSeq 2500. Starting from about 500 ng total RNA, TCRbeta-specific cDNA was produced by reverse transcription with a constant-region primer and ProtoScript II reverse transcriptase. TCRbeta libraries were built with three nested multiplex PCR rounds, a slightly modified ARM-PCR procedure. Each of the first two PCR rounds ran for about 10 cycles and used multiplex TRBV1-TRBV30 forward primers together with a Cbeta reverse primer. The public sequencing data were trimmed at Q25 with fastp and processed into clonotypes with MiXCR by TCRdb, which kept only in-frame beta chains. Identical CDR3 proteins give one entry, which carries the most common genes and DNA. Within this sample are more than 100,000 distinct CDR3 sequences, with 65% of them counted one time only. Jointly, the top ten make up 9.3% of the sample.

Without any cell sorting, total RNA and DNA were extracted together from about 20-30 mg of bulk tissue using the AllPrep DNA/RNA mini kit. Material: liver tumor tissue from sampling region 1. The cell subset or site label of this sample denotes: tumor region T1, superior pole. These TCRs come from a woman aged 55-70 years with primary liver carcinoma and hepatitis B virus infection.

Note on this clonotype: Just one base apart from a much larger clone, this may be a read error. The V and J genes are TRBV4-1 and TRBJ2-3; D possibly corresponds to TRBD2 (6 bases). The germline V and J ends were trimmed by 1 base and 1 base, with 18 bases remaining between them. CDR1 and CDR2 from the germline V gene are MGHRA and YSYEKL. CDR3 length equals 18 residues. This CDR3 is CASSQGGWPGLRTDTQYF. The CDR3 nucleotides read TGCGCCAGCAGCCAAGGGGGCTGGCCGGGACTTCGCACAGATACGCAGTATTTT.

V gene TRBV10-3 combines with J gene TRBJ1-1; D is uncertain. Germline V CDR1 and CDR2: ENHRY, SYGVKD. The CDR3 extends over 12 amino acids. V lost 9 bases to trimming and J lost 4 bases, with 12 bases between them. DNA of the CDR3: TGTGCCATGATGGGGTTTGGCACTGAAGCTTTCTTT. This codes for CAMMGFGTEAFF.

Details on this clonotype: A much larger clone differs by one base, so this may be a read error. The V call is TRBV6-5, the J call TRBJ1-2; D remains ambiguous. The V gene's germline CDR1 is MNHEY and CDR2 SVGAGI. The CDR3 contains 15 residues. The CDR3 sequence is CASSYIGIANYDYTF. CDR3 DNA: TGTGCCAGCAGTTATATCGGGATAGCTAACTATGACTACACCTTC.

For this clonotype: One end of the junction varies from germline; a read error may be responsible. V and J are TRBV12-3 or TRBV12-4 and TRBJ2-5, with D possibly being TRBD1 (6 bases). The CDR3 totals 14 residues. This CDR3 is CASSLVGGGETHYF. The DNA for the CDR3 is TGTGCCAGCAGTTTGGTTGGGGGCGGAGAGACCCACTACTTC.

This clonotype was counted between two and nine times. One end of the junction fails to match germline, which may point to a read error. The chain couples TRBV11-2 to TRBJ2-1; 9 bases align to TRBD1. This CDR3 comprises 15 residues. CDR1 and CDR2 from the germline V gene are SGHAT and FQNNGV. This chain's CDR3 is CACSLRDREFDEQFF. For the CDR3, the DNA is TGTGCCTGCAGCCTGCGGGACAGGGAATTCGATGAGCAGTTCTTT.

On this clonotype: Without the conserved terminal phenylalanine or tryptophan, this CDR3 likely stems from a read error. J is TRBJ1-2 and V is TRBV11-2; possible D gene TRBD1, 5 bases. Germline values: CDR1 SGHAT, CDR2 FQNNGV. The CDR3 covers 13 residues. The DNA of the CDR3 is TGTGTCAGCAGCTTAGGGACGGGGGATGGCTACACCTTA. It encodes CVSSLGTGDGYTL.

The chain is built from TRBV7-9 and TRBJ2-5, with TRBD1 identical over 8 bases. The CDR3 contains 13 residues. Trimming took 5 bases from V and 9 from J; bases not matched to a gene: 8. Germline V CDR1 and CDR2: SEHNR, FQNEAQ (reference sequence). The chain's CDR3 is CASSPGQVTSQYF. In DNA form, the CDR3 reads TGTGCCAGCAGCCCGGGACAGGTCACGTCCCAGTACTTC.

With regard to this clonotype: This could be a read error, since a much larger clone is one nucleotide away. The chain couples TRBV12-3 or TRBV12-4 to TRBJ1-1, with 9 positions matching TRBD1. CDR3 length: 17 residues. After removal of 0 bases from V and 3 bases from J, the junction contained 8 bases not matched to a gene. CDR3 sequence reads: CASSLAGTGREDTEAFF. In DNA, the CDR3 is TGTGCCAGCAGTTTAGCAGGGACAGGGCGAGAGGACACTGAAGCTTTCTTT.

The V call is TRBV5-4, the J call TRBJ2-5, with a weak D call TRBD2 (7 bases). CDR1 SGHNT and CDR2 YYREEE come from the germline V gene (reference sequence). This CDR3 comprises 16 residues. The CDR3 DNA is TGTGCTGGCAGTTCCGACCCTGACGGGGGGCTAGAGACCCAGTACTTC. Its protein product is CAGSSDPDGGLETQYF.

Concerning this clonotype: Likely a read error: the CDR3 ends without its conserved phenylalanine or tryptophan. V and J are TRBV6-5 and TRBJ1-1; D not certain. The CDR3 extends over 13 amino acids. CDR1 and CDR2 from the germline V gene are MNHEY and SVGAGI. V shed 3 bases and J shed 8 bases, with 13 bases lying between them. The CDR3 protein is CASSYRRAEEAFI. CDR3 nucleotides: TGTGCCAGCAGTTATCGGCGGGCCGAAGAAGCTTTCATT.